The 18 T cell receptor beta chains presented below share a single source sample, sequenced in a study of cytomegalovirus exposure and HLA in healthy donors. The protocol was immunoSEQ multiplex PCR, while the TCRdb copy is restricted to in-frame clones and leaves out a portion. The sample shows around 60,000 clones, about 96% of them seen only once. Specimen: PBMCs. Receptors were obtained from a woman aged 18-29 years in good health and CMV-seronegative.

The chain combines TRBV5-1 with TRBJ2-4, with 10 bases fitting TRBD2. This CDR3 has 14 residues. Germline V gives CDR1 SGHRS, CDR2 YFSETQ. The J segment lost 7 bases and the V segment lost 6 bases, leaving 7 bases of the junction unmatched. CDR3 bases: TGCGCCAGCAACCTAGCGGGAGTGGGGAACATTCAGTACTTC. Protein sequence: CASNLAGVGNIQYF.

The chain combines TRBV19 with TRBJ2-7; D perhaps matches TRBD1 (5 bases). This CDR3 is built from 16 residues. Germline V lookup: CDR1 LNHDA, CDR2 SQIVND (reference sequence). The CDR3 coding sequence is TGTGCGGGGCTTAGGCCCCGCAGGACCATACAAGGGGAGCAGTACTTC. It translates to CAGLRPRRTIQGEQYF.

V is TRBV28 and J is TRBJ1-1; D call uncertain. CDR3 length equals 11 residues. Germline loops: CDR1 MDHEN, CDR2 SYDVKM. V shed 6 bases and J shed 1 base, with 3 bases lying between them. The CDR3, as DNA: TGTGCCAGCAGACAGAACACTGAAGCTTTCTTT. Amino acids: CASRQNTEAFF.

V usage is TRBV28 and J usage is TRBJ1-2, with 11 bases fitting TRBD1. V dropped 10 bases and J dropped 0; count of bases not matched to a gene: 13. Germline loops: CDR1 MDHEN, CDR2 SYDVKM. This CDR3 is 17 amino acids long. DNA for the CDR3: TGTGCCACAGACCCCCTTGGGACAGGGGGTGCTAACTATGGCTACACCTTC. Its protein product is CATDPLGTGGANYGYTF.

The gene calls are TRBV5-4 and TRBJ2-2; 10 bases are a match to TRBD1. Germline CDR1 SGHNT, CDR2 YYREEE (reference sequence). J gave up 5 bases and V 4 bases, and 11 bases lay outside the gene matches. This CDR3 comprises 17 residues. The CDR3 DNA follows: TGTGCCAGCAGCCCATCCGCGGGACAGGGGTCGACCGGGGAGCTGTTTTTT. This translates into CASSPSAGQGSTGELFF.

The V and J genes are TRBV10-3 and TRBJ2-3; 10 bases match TRBD2. V was clipped by 3 bases and J by 4 bases; unmatched bases: 4. The CDR3 is made up of 15 amino acids. CDR1 is ENHRY and CDR2 is SYGVKD in the germline V gene. The CDR3 sequence: CAISDEREGPDTQYF. CDR3 DNA: TGTGCCATCAGTGACGAGCGGGAGGGCCCAGATACGCAGTATTTT.

The V and J genes are TRBV19 and TRBJ2-1, with 10 nucleotides matching TRBD2. The ends lost 1 base at V and 4 bases at J; junction bases unmatched: 4. In germline, CDR1 is LNHDA, CDR2 SQIVND (reference sequence). The CDR3 covers 16 residues. CDR3 loop: CASSIATSGSYNEQFF. CDR3 in DNA: TGTGCCAGTAGTATAGCGACTAGCGGGTCGTACAATGAGCAGTTCTTC. Full variable domain (rest looked up from reference TRBV19 and TRBJ2-1): DGGITQSPKYLFRKEGQNVTLSCEQNLNHDAMYWYRQDPGQGLRLIYYSQIVNDFQKGDIAEGYSVSREKKESFPLTVTSAQKNPTAFYLCASSIATSGSYNEQFFGPGTRLTVL.

The chain uses TRBV27 and TRBJ2-7; TRBD2 is a possible D gene (7 bases). The germline CDR1 and CDR2 sequences are MNHEY and SMNVEV (reference sequence). This CDR3 has 16 residues. V gave up 5 bases and J gave up 1 base, with 18 bases separating them. CDR3 sequence reads: CASSLMGGGPSYEQYF. In nucleotides, the CDR3 is TGTGCCAGCAGTCTTATGGGGGGGGGCCCATCCTACGAGCAGTACTTC.

The rearrangement links TRBV7-2 to TRBJ2-2, with D perhaps TRBD2 (6 bases). CDR1 and CDR2 (germline): SGHTA, FQGNSA. The length of the CDR3 is 15 residues. V lost 5 bases, J lost 7 bases, and 17 bases lay in between. The CDR3 spells CASSPWGEPNGELFF. The CDR3 region has the DNA TGTGCCAGCAGCCCCTGGGGGGAGCCAAACGGGGAGCTGTTTTTT.

V and J are TRBV9 and TRBJ2-3; D is perhaps TRBD2 (7 bases). The CDR3 is made up of 16 amino acids. Deletions cut 4 bases from V and 1 base from J, with 16 bases between. Germline loops: CDR1 SGDLS, CDR2 YYNGEE. The CDR3 nucleotides read TGTGCCAGCAGCCCCACCGCGGGGGCCCGCACAGATACGCAGTATTTT. It encodes CASSPTAGARTDTQYF.

This clone was picked up one time. The J gene is TRBJ1-5, the V gene TRBV5-6, with D perhaps TRBD1 (5 bases). This CDR3 has 16 amino acids. Germline V gene sequence: CDR1 SGHDT, CDR2 YYEEEE. Trimming took off 0 bases at V and 7 bases at J, with 17 bases between the two ends. DNA of the CDR3: TGTGCCAGCAGCTTGGGGGGGGTGGCGGGTGGACAGCCCCAGCATTTT. It codes for CASSLGGVAGGQPQHF.

The rearrangement uses TRBV19 and TRBJ2-3; D perhaps matches TRBD1 (6 bases). V was shortened by 6 bases and J by 2 bases, with 12 bases between the two germline ends. Per germline, CDR1 LNHDA and CDR2 SQIVND (reference sequence). This CDR3 has 14 residues. CDR3 DNA: TGTGCCAGTAGGACACAGGGCCACACAGATACGCAGTATTTT. Its translation: CASRTQGHTDTQYF.

The chain is built from TRBV7-2 and TRBJ2-3; the D gene is possibly TRBD2 (6 bases). The CDR3 is 15 residues long. The germline V gene has CDR1 SGHTA and CDR2 FQGNSA. Trimming removed 5 bases at V and 0 bases at J, with 12 bases between. The CDR3 sequence is CASSPQSGSTDTQYF. The CDR3 nucleotides read TGTGCCAGCAGCCCACAGAGCGGGAGCACAGATACGCAGTATTTT.

The V call is TRBV6-1, the J call TRBJ2-2; 11 bases agree with TRBD1. Germline CDR1 reads MNHNS; CDR2 reads SASEGT. This CDR3 has 15 amino acids. V shed 6 bases and J 8 bases; nucleotides not matched to a gene: 8. In nucleotides, the CDR3 is TGTGCCAGCAGCCCCCGGACAGGGGGCAGTGGGGAGCTGTTTTTT. Encoded protein: CASSPRTGGSGELFF.

The rearrangement joins TRBV29-1 to TRBJ2-1; D gene unclear. The CDR3 is 12 amino acids. The V gene lost 8 bases and the J gene lost 6 bases, with 14 bases spanning the gap. Germline CDR1 is SQVTM and CDR2 is ANQGSEA. The CDR3 nucleotides read TGCAGCCCCTGGTCCTCGGGCAATGAGCAGTTCTTC. Encoded protein: CSPWSSGNEQFF.

This sequence joins TRBV10-3 and TRBJ2-2, with D possibly TRBD2 on 6 matching bases. The V and J ends lost 2 bases and 3 bases respectively, with 10 bases between them. From germline, CDR1 is ENHRY and CDR2 SYGVKD. The CDR3 spans 15 residues. DNA of the CDR3: TGTGCCATCAGTGAGGCGGGAAGGGACACCGGGGAGCTGTTTTTT. It specifies CAISEAGRDTGELFF.

The chain joins TRBV19 to TRBJ2-3; the match to TRBD2 covers 11 bases. V lost 2 bases and J lost 6; bases outside the gene matches: 10. The germline gives CDR1 LNHDA, CDR2 SQIVND (reference sequence). The CDR3 loop spans 17 amino acids. Here the CDR3 DNA reads TGTGCCAGTAGTATAACCCTAGCGGGGGGCCCAGCGGATACGCAGTATTTT. Translation: CASSITLAGGPADTQYF.

This rearrangement joins TRBV5-4 to TRBJ1-1; 9 bases agree with TRBD1. The CDR3 has 15 amino acids. The ends lost 4 bases at V and 0 bases at J; junction bases unmatched: 4. CDR1 is SGHNT, CDR2 YYREEE, per germline (reference sequence). This CDR3 reads CASSATGGMNTEAFF. The DNA for the CDR3 is TGTGCCAGCAGCGCGACAGGGGGAATGAACACTGAAGCTTTCTTT.